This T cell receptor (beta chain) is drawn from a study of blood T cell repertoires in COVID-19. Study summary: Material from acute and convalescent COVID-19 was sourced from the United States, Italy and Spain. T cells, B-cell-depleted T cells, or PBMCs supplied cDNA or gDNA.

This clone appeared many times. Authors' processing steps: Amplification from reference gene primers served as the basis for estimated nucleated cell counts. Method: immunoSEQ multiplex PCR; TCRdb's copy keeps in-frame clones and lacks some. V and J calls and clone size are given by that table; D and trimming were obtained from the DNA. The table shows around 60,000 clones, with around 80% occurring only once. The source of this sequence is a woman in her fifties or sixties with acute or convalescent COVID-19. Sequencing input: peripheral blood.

DNA for the CDR3: TGTGCCAGCAGCCCCTCCGGACAGGGGTCAGCCGAGCAGTACTTC. This sequence encodes CASSPSGQGSAEQYF. The V gene is TRBV9, the J gene TRBJ2-7, with 9 bases aligning to TRBD1. The J segment lost 6 bases and the V segment lost 4 bases, leaving 11 bases of the junction unmatched. CDR1 is SGDLS and CDR2 is YYNGEE in the germline V gene. The CDR3 sequence is 15 residues long.